A single sample gave rise to the 16 T cell receptor beta chains below, sequenced in a study of CD8 T cells in ankylosing spondylitis. Study-level findings and limits: Several highly homologous variants formed a TCR beta motif that appeared characteristic of ankylosing spondylitis blood.

Each CDR3 protein gets one entry after TCRdb re-called the 5' RACE reads with MiXCR. The table shows about 800,000 distinct CDR3 sequences, with about 11% occurring only once. Antigens of these TCRs are unknown. Specimen: blood, either unsorted or a sorted T cell fraction (not recorded which). These receptors came from a male donor with ankylosing spondylitis.

This clonotype was recorded a few times. This chain joins TRBV24-1 and TRBJ2-2, with D hard to call. V gave up 6 bases and J gave up 0 bases, with 7 bases separating them. The CDR3 is 14 amino acids. The germline gives CDR1 KGHDR, CDR2 SFDVKD. This CDR3 reads CATSMRSNTGELFF. The CDR3 nucleotides read TGTGCCACCAGTATGCGGTCGAACACCGGGGAGCTGTTTTTT.

This rearrangement joins TRBV15 to TRBJ1-1; possibly TRBD1 for D (5 bases). V shed 5 bases and J shed 7 bases, with 11 bases lying between them. The CDR3 has 12 amino acids. Germline values: CDR1 LNHNV, CDR2 YYDKDF (reference sequence). The CDR3 protein is CATSLGGFEAFF. DNA of the CDR3: TGTGCCACCAGCCTCGGGGGATTTGAAGCTTTCTTT.

This clonotype was picked up a small number of times. The chain links TRBV7-2 to TRBJ1-2; 7 nucleotides line up with TRBD1. Germline-derived CDR1 and CDR2 are SGHTA and FQGNSA. J lost 4 bases, V lost 4 bases, and 15 bases had no gene match. The CDR3 loop spans 17 amino acids. The CDR3 coding sequence is TGTGCCAGCAGCTCCTCCTACAGGGACAGCTCTATCTATGGCTACACCTTC. It translates to CASSSSYRDSSIYGYTF.

The chain couples TRBV5-1 to TRBJ2-7, with 7 positions matching TRBD1. This CDR3 comprises 16 residues. Germline CDR1 reads SGHRS; CDR2 reads YFSETQ. V was pared by 0 bases and J by 1 base, with 7 bases of the junction left unmatched. CDR3 region: CASSLARQGWSYEQYF. The CDR3, as DNA: TGCGCCAGCAGCTTGGCCCGACAGGGATGGTCCTACGAGCAGTACTTC.

This clonotype appeared a few times. This sequence joins TRBV12-3 or TRBV12-4 and TRBJ1-1; D perhaps matches TRBD1 (6 bases). The CDR3 is 16 residues long. V was trimmed by 5 bases and J by 3 bases, leaving 19 bases between them. CDR3 nucleotides: TGTGCCAGCAGTCAATATCCCAGGGGCTTGGACACTGAAGCTTTCTTT. Amino acids: CASSQYPRGLDTEAFF.

A few counts support this clonotype. J is TRBJ2-7 and V is TRBV28; D gene uncertain. The CDR3 contains 13 residues. The V gene lost 5 bases and the J gene lost 4 bases, with 12 bases spanning the gap. Germline assignment: CDR1 MDHEN and CDR2 SYDVKM. The CDR3 DNA is TGTGCCAGCAGTCCACCCGGCAAATACGAGCAGTACTTC. This translates into CASSPPGKYEQYF.

J is TRBJ1-5 and V is TRBV18; no definite D call. Trimming shortened V by 2 bases and J by 5 bases, and 13 bases separated the two germline ends. This CDR3 is 15 amino acids long. From germline, CDR1 is KGHSH and CDR2 LQKENI. The CDR3 bases are TGTGCCAGCTCACCAACGGGATCCAATGATCAGCCCCAGCATTTT. Translation: CASSPTGSNDQPQHF.

This chain connects TRBV12-3 or TRBV12-4 to TRBJ2-7, with TRBD2 matching 11 bases. The CDR3 totals 15 residues. Unmatched junction bases numbered 10, after V lost 3 bases and J lost 9 bases. In nucleotides, the CDR3 is TGTGCCAGCAGTTTCGGGCTAGCGGGAGGCTTAGGGCAGTACTTC. Residues: CASSFGLAGGLGQYF.

This chain connects TRBV28 to TRBJ2-4; 7 nucleotides line up with TRBD1. In germline, CDR1 is MDHEN, CDR2 SYDVKM. The CDR3 spans 16 residues. After removal of 3 bases from V and 5 bases from J, the junction contained 10 bases not matched to a gene. The CDR3 here is CASSFPGQPGENIQYF. The CDR3 nucleotides are TGTGCCAGCAGTTTCCCGGGACAGCCGGGCGAAAACATTCAGTACTTC.

This clonotype was picked up a small number of times. The rearrangement links TRBV5-1 to TRBJ2-7, with a weak D call TRBD2 (6 bases). This CDR3 spans 13 amino acids. The V end was cut by 3 bases, the J end by 7 bases, with 14 bases between. Germline V gene data show CDR1 as SGHRS and CDR2 as YFSETQ. The CDR3 loop is CASSSSPAGEQYF. Here the CDR3 DNA reads TGCGCCAGCAGCTCCTCGCCTGCGGGAGAGCAGTACTTC.

The chain is built from TRBV4-1 and TRBJ1-2, with unresolved D. The ends were cut back, 1 base at V and 2 bases at J, with 8 bases in the middle. Germline-derived CDR1 and CDR2 are MGHRA and YSYEKL. This CDR3 contains 14 residues. DNA for the CDR3: TGCGCCAGCAGCCAAGCTCCGGAAAACTATGGCTACACCTTC. This encodes CASSQAPENYGYTF.

This clonotype was detected many times. J is TRBJ2-3 and V is TRBV5-1; 12 bases are shared with TRBD2. CDR1 and CDR2 from the germline V gene are SGHRS and YFSETQ. The CDR3 runs 15 residues. J gave up 2 bases and V 4 bases, and 2 bases lay outside the gene matches. The CDR3 DNA sequence: TGCGCCAGCAGCCGACTAGCGGGGGCCACAGATACGCAGTATTTT. Translating gives CASSRLAGATDTQYF.

This clonotype has just a few counts. The chain links TRBV28 to TRBJ1-2, with D hard to call. CDR1 MDHEN and CDR2 SYDVKM come from the germline V gene. The V end was cut by 6 bases, the J end by 1 base, with 18 bases between. This CDR3 has 16 residues. CDR3 region: CASSHLIWTDNYGYTF. The CDR3 nucleotides are TGTGCCAGCAGCCATCTAATCTGGACGGATAACTATGGCTACACCTTC.

A few counts support this clonotype. The chain joins TRBV7-6 to TRBJ1-1; D uncertain. The V gene's germline CDR1 is SGHVS and CDR2 FNYEAQ. The CDR3 is 15 residues long. V was pared by 2 bases and J by 0 bases, with 10 bases between. CDR3 sequence (DNA): TGTGCCAGCAGCTTATTCCCAGGACTGAACACTGAAGCTTTCTTT. Its protein product is CASSLFPGLNTEAFF.

The chain joins TRBV5-1 to TRBJ1-5, with a weak D call TRBD1 (6 bases). CDR3 size: 16 residues. The V end was cut by 4 bases, the J end by 2 bases, with 16 bases between. Germline values: CDR1 SGHRS, CDR2 YFSETQ. CDR3 DNA sequence: TGCGCCAGCAGCCGGACGACAGGCCTCCGCAATCAGCCCCAGCATTTT. This sequence encodes CASSRTTGLRNQPQHF.

In this sample, this clonotype turned up a few times. The chain combines TRBV7-2 with TRBJ1-5; no clear D. Germline V lookup: CDR1 SGHTA, CDR2 FQGNSA. The CDR3 covers 15 residues. V was shortened by 1 base and J by 2 bases, with 9 bases between the two germline ends. In DNA, the CDR3 is TGTGCCAGCAGCTTAGGGCAGGACGGCAATCAGCCCCAGCATTTT. Translation gives CASSLGQDGNQPQHF.